This T cell receptor (beta chain) was captured by sequencing in a study of CD8 T cells in ankylosing spondylitis. This clonotype has just a few counts. Its antigen is unknown. V was trimmed by 2 bases and J by 2 bases, leaving 18 bases between them. Germline V gives CDR1 DFQATT, CDR2 SNEGSKA (reference sequence). This CDR3 region has 16 residues. Via MiXCR, TCRdb re-called the 5' RACE reads, giving one row per CDR3 protein. The sample has roughly 150,000 distinct CDR3 sequences, approximately 7.3% seen once; the top ten hold 12%. Findings and limits, study-wide: The authors reported significant enrichment of disease-linked clones in matched ankylosing spondylitis synovial fluid. Before this, some motif variants had been reported in reactive arthritis synovial fluid and blood. In ankylosing spondylitis blood, a motif of fewer than 10 highly homologous TCR beta variants appeared characteristic.

Sequenced input: blood, either unsorted or a sorted T cell fraction (not recorded which). The chain couples TRBV20-1 to TRBJ1-1; D unresolved. The sequence derives from a female donor with ankylosing spondylitis or in good health (not recorded which). CDR3: CSARIFGDTVNTEAFF. Here the CDR3 DNA reads TGCAGTGCTAGAATCTTTGGCGACACGGTTAACACTGAAGCTTTCTTT.